This is a list of T cell receptor beta chains from one sample in a study of human T cells and chemical hapten exposure. MiXCR was run by TCRdb on the RACE reads, yielding one entry per CDR3 protein. There are more than 60,000 distinct CDR3 sequences in the sample; around 10% occur only once, and around 6.8% lies in the top ten. Source: whole blood, taken in connection with sensitization to the hapten diphenylcyclopropenone (DPC). Source of these receptors: a woman between 50 and 59 years old with alopecia areata. Some clones in this sample may be carry-over from other donors' samples. Both conserved end residues are trimmed from each CDR3.

J	V	CDR3
TRBJ2-3	TRBV29-1	SAGTSVTDTQY
TRBJ2-1	TRBV5-1	ASSLSGLSESPLSYNEQF
TRBJ2-7	TRBV4-2	ASSQSLAKDSYEQY
TRBJ2-3	TRBV19	ASSIGRVDTQY
TRBJ2-5	TRBV7-9	ASSLALETQY
TRBJ2-5	TRBV5-1	ASSARLAERGETQY
TRBJ2-2	TRBV19	ASSISTSGSTGELF
TRBJ2-3	TRBV29-1	SVGTGGYTDTQY
TRBJ2-1	TRBV20-1	SARGLPYNEQF
TRBJ2-5	TRBV7-3	ASSVTSLTETQY
TRBJ2-5	TRBV19	ASSMSPGQETQY
TRBJ2-1	TRBV9	ASSPGLAGNNEQF
TRBJ1-3	TRBV9	ASSVQGLTGNTIY
TRBJ1-4	TRBV29-1	SVEDRWGSHIGELF
TRBJ1-5	TRBV19	ASSGHARGPQH
TRBJ2-3	TRBV5-1	ASSLGSAGVRDTQY
TRBJ2-1	TRBV12-5	ASGLSPSSSSYNEQF
TRBJ2-2	TRBV11-2	ASSLERATGELF
TRBJ2-4	TRBV12-3/TRBV12-4	ASSPRRETGGGAAKNIQY
TRBJ1-6	TRBV19	ASRTGTGNSPLH
TRBJ2-1	TRBV6-2/TRBV6-3	ASTQGLLGGEQF
TRBJ2-1	TRBV11-2	ASSLVAGGPWNEQF
TRBJ2-2	TRBV5-1	ASSPLAGDTGELF
TRBJ1-1	TRBV12-3/TRBV12-4	ASKGRLNTEAF
TRBJ1-1	TRBV6-1	ASSESTGGRTEAF
TRBJ2-5	TRBV10-2	ASSHFRAEDQETQY
TRBJ2-1	TRBV20-1	SAGRGDSRSEQF
TRBJ2-1	TRBV11-2	ASSLGVSAGEQF
TRBJ2-7	TRBV6-2/TRBV6-3	ASSYALAGGTYEQY
TRBJ1-1	TRBV19	ASSFLNTEAF
TRBJ2-7	TRBV6-5	ASSYSSSSSYEQY
TRBJ1-1	TRBV12-3/TRBV12-4	ASSLRVRSRVGAEAF
TRBJ2-1	TRBV2	ASNNNNEQF
TRBJ2-2	TRBV29-1	SVRRQGSGELF
TRBJ1-2	TRBV20-1	SARTGLGGYT
TRBJ2-7	TRBV25-1	ASSVGSYEQY
TRBJ2-5	TRBV10-3	AISESKSGRAGETQY
TRBJ1-5	TRBV27	ASPRTGGFPQH
TRBJ2-1	TRBV5-1	ASSLASPFQVRAGDNEQF
TRBJ1-1	TRBV5-4	ASSLRENTEAF
TRBJ2-7	TRBV6-5	ASSYNSRWAYEQY
TRBJ2-1	TRBV28	ASRSAPAEQF
TRBJ2-1	TRBV11-2	ASSLRGLRTSSYNEQF
TRBJ1-1	TRBV19	ASSIQGADGTEAF
TRBJ2-4	TRBV28	ASRTAPRAKNIQY
TRBJ1-6	TRBV10-1	ASSEPGTGLNSPLH
TRBJ1-2	TRBV9	ASSPGGVGVLYGYT
TRBJ2-1	TRBV5-4	ASSPRPGLAGENEQF
TRBJ2-3	TRBV11-1	ATRVGPNPADTQY
TRBJ1-1	TRBV14	ASSPYSLLTWDTEAF